This T cell receptor beta chain came from a study of control samples from healthy donors and cancer patients. Some clones are missing from TCRdb's copy, which holds only in-frame ones; the method was immunoSEQ multiplex PCR. The sample records fewer than 85,000 clones, roughly nine tenths being singletons. The receptor's source is a man aged 30-40 years in good health. The source material was blood.

The CDR3 here is CASSPGSAGGSYEQYF. CDR3 DNA: TGTGCCAGCAGCCCGGGGTCTGCGGGGGGTTCCTACGAGCAGTACTTC. The rearrangement uses TRBV5-5 and TRBJ2-7; 8 bases are shared with TRBD2. Losses at the gene ends were 4 bases for V and 1 base for J; bases not matched to a gene: 10. The germline gives CDR1 SGHKS, CDR2 YYEKEE (reference sequence). This CDR3 spans 16 amino acids.